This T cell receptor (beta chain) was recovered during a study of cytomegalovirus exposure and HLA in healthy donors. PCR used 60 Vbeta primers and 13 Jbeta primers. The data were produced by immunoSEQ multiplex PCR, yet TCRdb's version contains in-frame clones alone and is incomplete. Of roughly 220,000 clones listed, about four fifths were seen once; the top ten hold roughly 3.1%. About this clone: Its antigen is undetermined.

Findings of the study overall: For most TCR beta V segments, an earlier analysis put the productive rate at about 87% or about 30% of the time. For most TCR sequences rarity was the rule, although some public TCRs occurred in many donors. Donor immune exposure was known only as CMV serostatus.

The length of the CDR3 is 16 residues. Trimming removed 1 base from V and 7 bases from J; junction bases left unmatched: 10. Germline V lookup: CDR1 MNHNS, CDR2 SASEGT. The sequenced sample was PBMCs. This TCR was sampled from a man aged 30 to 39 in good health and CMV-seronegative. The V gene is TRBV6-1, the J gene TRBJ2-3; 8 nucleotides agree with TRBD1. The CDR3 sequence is CASSEGGTGPPNTQYF. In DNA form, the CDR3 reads TGTGCCAGCAGTGAAGGGGGGACAGGACCCCCGAATACGCAGTATTTT.